This TCR beta chain is from a study of identical twins. General study findings and limits: Invariant MAIT and iNKT cells may have partly biased zero-insertion analyses. Donors were not followed over many years; analysis was cross-sectional.

This clonotype has ten or more counts. Antigen unknown. MiXCR, run by TCRdb on the 5' RACE reads, gives a single entry per CDR3 protein. The repertoire holds roughly 230,000 distinct CDR3 sequences, about 8.5% seen once, with less than 4% in the top ten. With no exceptions, donors were healthy Caucasians. These same records also appear under a second study, on yellow fever vaccine responses in identical twins.

This TCR derives from a woman under 30 in good health. Sequencing used CD8+ T cells sorted from blood.

CDR3 bases: TGCGCCAGCAGCCAAGATTGGGCAGCGTACACAGATACGCAGTATTTT. Protein sequence: CASSQDWAAYTDTQYF. The chain couples TRBV4-3 to TRBJ2-3; D unresolved. The CDR3 has 16 residues. V was shortened by 0 bases and J by 2 bases, with 12 bases between the two germline ends. Germline CDR1 LGHNA, CDR2 YSLEER.